This T cell receptor beta chain is from a study of T cells in women clearing cervical HPV infection. Study context: Case blood was drawn when the lesion was first found; control blood after infection became undetectable. Case blood was drawn a median roughly 160 days after lesion detection.

On this clone itself: What it binds is unknown. From the germline J gene comes the end of the CDR3, since the read stops 3 residues before it.

General study findings and limits: Cases carried less TRBV6-7 than controls: 0.11% versus 0.16%.

The germline CDR1 and CDR2 sequences are SGHRS and YFSETQ. This CDR3 spans 14 amino acids. V was pared by 0 bases and J by 5 bases, with 3 bases of the junction left unmatched. The assay was immunoSEQ multiplex PCR, and TCRdb's table has in-frame clones only and misses some. Here the sample table reports 20,000 to 25,000 clones. The genes are TRBV5-1 and TRBJ2-7, with 9 bases aligning to TRBD1. This TCR came from a woman aged 18-70 years with a cervical HPV16 infection that either progressed to CIN3+ or cleared (not recorded which). Sequenced: blood buffy coat. The sequenced part of the CDR3 DNA is TGCGCCAGCAGCTTGGGGACAGGGGTAGACGAG. Protein sequence: CASSLGTGVDE. The whole CDR3 protein reads CASSLGTGVDEQYF.